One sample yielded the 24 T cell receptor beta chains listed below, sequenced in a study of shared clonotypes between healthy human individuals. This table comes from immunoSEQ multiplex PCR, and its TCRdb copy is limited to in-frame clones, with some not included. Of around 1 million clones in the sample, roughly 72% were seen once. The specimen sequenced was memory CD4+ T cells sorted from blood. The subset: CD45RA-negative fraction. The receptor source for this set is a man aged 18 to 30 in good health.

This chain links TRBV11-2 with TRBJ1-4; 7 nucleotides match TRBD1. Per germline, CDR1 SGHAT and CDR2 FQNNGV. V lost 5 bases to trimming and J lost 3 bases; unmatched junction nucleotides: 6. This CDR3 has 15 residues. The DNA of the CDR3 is TGTGCCAGCAGCCAGGGGGGACACGCTAATGAAAAACTGTTTTTT. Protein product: CASSQGGHANEKLFF.

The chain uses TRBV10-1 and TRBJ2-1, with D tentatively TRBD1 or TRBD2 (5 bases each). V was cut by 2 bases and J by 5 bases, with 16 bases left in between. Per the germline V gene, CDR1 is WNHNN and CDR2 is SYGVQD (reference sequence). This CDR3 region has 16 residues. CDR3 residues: CASSERSGARNNEQFF. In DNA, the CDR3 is TGCGCCAGCAGTGAGCGGTCCGGGGCCCGTAACAATGAGCAGTTCTTC.

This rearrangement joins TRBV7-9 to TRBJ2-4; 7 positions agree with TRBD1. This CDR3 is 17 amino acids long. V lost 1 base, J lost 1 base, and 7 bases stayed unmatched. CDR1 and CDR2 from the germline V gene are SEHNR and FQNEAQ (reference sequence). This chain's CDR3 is CASSLVTGNVAKNIQYF. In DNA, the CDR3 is TGTGCCAGCAGCTTAGTGACAGGGAACGTGGCCAAAAACATTCAGTACTTC.

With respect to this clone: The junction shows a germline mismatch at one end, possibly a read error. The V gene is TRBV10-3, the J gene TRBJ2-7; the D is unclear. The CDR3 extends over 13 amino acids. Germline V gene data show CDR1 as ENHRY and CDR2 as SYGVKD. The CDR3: CAIRSGPSDEQYF. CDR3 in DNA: TGTGCCATCAGGTCTGGTCCCTCCGACGAGCAGTACTTC.

The CDR3 spells CASSSPSRGQPQHF. The CDR3 nucleotides are TGTGCCAGCAGCTCCCCCAGCCGCGGGCAGCCCCAGCATTTT. The genes are TRBV7-9 and TRBJ1-5; D gene ambiguous. Germline CDR1 SEHNR, CDR2 FQNEAQ (reference sequence). V was cut by 4 bases and J by 7 bases, with 14 bases left in between. The CDR3 runs 14 residues. The full variable domain, its missing parts supplied by reference TRBV7-9 and TRBJ1-5, is DTGVSQNPRHKITKRGQNVTFRCDPISEHNRLYWYRQTLGQGPEFLTYFQNEAQLEKSRLLSDRFSAERPKGSFSTLEIQRTEQGDSAMYLCASSSPSRGQPQHFGDGTRLSIL.

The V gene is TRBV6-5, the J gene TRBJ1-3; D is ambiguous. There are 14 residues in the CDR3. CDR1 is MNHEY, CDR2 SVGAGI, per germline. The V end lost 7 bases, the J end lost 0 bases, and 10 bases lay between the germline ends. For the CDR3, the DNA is TGTGCCAGCACCCCGGACCTCTCTGGAAACACCATATATTTT. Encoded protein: CASTPDLSGNTIYF.

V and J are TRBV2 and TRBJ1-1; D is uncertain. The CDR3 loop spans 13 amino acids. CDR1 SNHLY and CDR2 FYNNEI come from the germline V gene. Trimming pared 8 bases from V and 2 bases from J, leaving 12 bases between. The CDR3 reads CASLLAENTEAFF. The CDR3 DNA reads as TGTGCCAGCTTACTCGCGGAAAACACTGAAGCTTTCTTT.

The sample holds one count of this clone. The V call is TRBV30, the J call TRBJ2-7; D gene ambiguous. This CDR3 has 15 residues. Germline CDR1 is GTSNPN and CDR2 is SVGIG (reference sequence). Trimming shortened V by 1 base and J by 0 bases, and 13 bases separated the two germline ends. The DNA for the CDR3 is TGTGCCTGGAGTGAAGACATCTCTTTCTCCTACGAGCAGTACTTC. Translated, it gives CAWSEDISFSYEQYF.

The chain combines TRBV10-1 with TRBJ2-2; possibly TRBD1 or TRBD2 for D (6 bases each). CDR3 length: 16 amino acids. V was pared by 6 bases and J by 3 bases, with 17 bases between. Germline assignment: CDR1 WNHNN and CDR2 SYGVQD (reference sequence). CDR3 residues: CASSAGTTRDTGELFF. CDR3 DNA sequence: TGCGCCAGCAGCGCGGGGACAACCAGGGACACCGGGGAGCTGTTTTTT.

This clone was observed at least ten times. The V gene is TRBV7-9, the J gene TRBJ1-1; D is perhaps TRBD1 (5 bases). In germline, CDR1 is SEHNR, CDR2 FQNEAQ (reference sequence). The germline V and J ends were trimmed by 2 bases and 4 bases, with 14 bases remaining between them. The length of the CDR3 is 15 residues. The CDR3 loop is CASSLFPGRVTEAFF. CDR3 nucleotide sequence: TGTGCCAGCAGCTTATTTCCAGGGAGGGTCACTGAAGCTTTCTTT.

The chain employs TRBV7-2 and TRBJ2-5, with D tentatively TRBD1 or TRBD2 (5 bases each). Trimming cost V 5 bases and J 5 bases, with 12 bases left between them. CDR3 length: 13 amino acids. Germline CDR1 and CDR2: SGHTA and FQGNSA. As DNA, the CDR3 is TGTGCCAGCAGCGGGACCTCGTTTGAGACCCAGTACTTC. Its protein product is CASSGTSFETQYF.

The CDR3 DNA reads as TGCGCCAGCAGTGATGACGGGACAAAACCCTACAATGAGCAGTTCTTC. This encodes CASSDDGTKPYNEQFF. The rearrangement links TRBV10-1 to TRBJ2-1, with D perhaps matching TRBD1 (6 bases). V lost 3 bases to trimming and J lost 2 bases, with 14 bases between them. CDR3 length: 16 residues. Germline values: CDR1 WNHNN, CDR2 SYGVQD (reference sequence).

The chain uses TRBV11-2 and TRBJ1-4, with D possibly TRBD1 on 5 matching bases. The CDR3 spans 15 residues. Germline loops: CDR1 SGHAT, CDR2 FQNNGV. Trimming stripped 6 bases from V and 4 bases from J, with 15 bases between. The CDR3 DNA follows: TGTGCCAGCAGACGACCTTGGGGGATTAATGAAAAACTGTTTTTT. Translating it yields CASRRPWGINEKLFF.

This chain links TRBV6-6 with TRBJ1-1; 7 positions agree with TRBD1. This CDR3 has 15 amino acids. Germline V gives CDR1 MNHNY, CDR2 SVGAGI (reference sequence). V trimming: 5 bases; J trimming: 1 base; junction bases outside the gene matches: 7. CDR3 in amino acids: CASSATGSPNTEAFF. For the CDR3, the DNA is TGTGCCAGCAGTGCGACAGGGTCGCCGAACACTGAAGCTTTCTTT.

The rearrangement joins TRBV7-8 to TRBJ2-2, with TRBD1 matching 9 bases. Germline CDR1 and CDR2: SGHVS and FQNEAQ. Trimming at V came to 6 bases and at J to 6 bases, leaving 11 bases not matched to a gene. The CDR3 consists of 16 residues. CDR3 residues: CASRIHETGGSGELFF. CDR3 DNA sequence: TGTGCCAGCAGAATACACGAGACAGGGGGTTCCGGGGAGCTGTTTTTT.

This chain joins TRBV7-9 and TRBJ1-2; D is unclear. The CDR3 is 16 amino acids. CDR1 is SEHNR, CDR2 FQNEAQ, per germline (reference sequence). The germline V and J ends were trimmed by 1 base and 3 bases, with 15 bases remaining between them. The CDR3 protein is CASSLVYPLHHYGYTF. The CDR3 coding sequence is TGTGCCAGCAGCTTAGTTTACCCGCTACATCACTATGGCTACACCTTC.

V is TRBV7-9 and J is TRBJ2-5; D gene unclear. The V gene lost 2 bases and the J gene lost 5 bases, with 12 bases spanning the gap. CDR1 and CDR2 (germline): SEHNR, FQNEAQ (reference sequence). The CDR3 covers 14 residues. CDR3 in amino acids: CASSLFPPGETQYF. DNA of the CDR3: TGTGCCAGCAGCTTATTCCCCCCTGGGGAGACCCAGTACTTC.

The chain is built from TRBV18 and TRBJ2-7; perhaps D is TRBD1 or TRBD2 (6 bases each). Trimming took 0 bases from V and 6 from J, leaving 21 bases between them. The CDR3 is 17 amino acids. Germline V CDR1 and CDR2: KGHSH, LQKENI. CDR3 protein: CASSPPRSLGKGGEQYF. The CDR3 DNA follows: TGTGCCAGCTCACCACCGCGATCTCTCGGGAAGGGGGGCGAGCAGTACTTC.

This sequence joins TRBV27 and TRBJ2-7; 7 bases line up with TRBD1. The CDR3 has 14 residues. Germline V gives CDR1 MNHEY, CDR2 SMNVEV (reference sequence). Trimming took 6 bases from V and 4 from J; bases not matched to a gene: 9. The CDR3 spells CASRRQGLLYEQYF. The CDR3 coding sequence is TGTGCCAGCAGAAGACAGGGTCTCCTATACGAGCAGTACTTC.

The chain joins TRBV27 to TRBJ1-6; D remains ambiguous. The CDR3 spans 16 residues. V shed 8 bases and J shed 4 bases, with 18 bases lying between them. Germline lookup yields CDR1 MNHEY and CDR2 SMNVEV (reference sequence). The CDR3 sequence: CASRPSGLRYNSPLHF. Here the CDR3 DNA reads TGTGCCAGCCGCCCGTCGGGCCTTCGGTATAATTCACCCCTCCACTTT.

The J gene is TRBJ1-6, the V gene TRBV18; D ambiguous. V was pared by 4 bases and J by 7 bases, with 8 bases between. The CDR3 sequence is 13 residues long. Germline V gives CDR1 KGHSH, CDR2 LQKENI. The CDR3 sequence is CASSRIGNSPLHF. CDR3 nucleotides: TGTGCCAGCTCACGGATCGGCAATTCACCCCTCCACTTT. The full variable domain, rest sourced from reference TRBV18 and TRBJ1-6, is NAGVMQNPRHLVRRRGQEARLRCSPMKGHSHVYWYRQLPEEGLKFMVYLQKENIIDESGMPKERFSAEFPKEGPSILRIQQVVRGDSAAYFCASSRIGNSPLHFGNGTRLTVT.

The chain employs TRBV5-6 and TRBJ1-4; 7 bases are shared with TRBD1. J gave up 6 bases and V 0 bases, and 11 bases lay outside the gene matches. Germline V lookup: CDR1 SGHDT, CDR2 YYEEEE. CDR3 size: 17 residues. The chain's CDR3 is CASSLGGTAIRYEKLFF. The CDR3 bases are TGTGCCAGCAGCTTGGGGGGGACAGCAATCCGGTATGAAAAACTGTTTTTT.

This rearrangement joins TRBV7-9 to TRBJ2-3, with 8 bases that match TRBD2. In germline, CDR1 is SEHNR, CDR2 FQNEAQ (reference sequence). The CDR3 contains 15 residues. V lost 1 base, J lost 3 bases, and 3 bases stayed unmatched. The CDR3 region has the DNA TGTGCCAGCAGCTTAGAGGGACTAGTAACAGATACGCAGTATTTT. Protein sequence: CASSLEGLVTDTQYF.

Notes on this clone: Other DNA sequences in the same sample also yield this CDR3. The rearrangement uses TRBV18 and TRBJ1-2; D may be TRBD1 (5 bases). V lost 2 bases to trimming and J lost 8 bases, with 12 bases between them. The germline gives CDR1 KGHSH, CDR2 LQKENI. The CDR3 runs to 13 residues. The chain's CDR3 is CASSPSDTRGYTF. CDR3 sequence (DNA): TGTGCCAGCTCACCATCGGACACGCGAGGCTACACCTTC. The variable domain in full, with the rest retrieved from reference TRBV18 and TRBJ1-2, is NAGVMQNPRHLVRRRGQEARLRCSPMKGHSHVYWYRQLPEEGLKFMVYLQKENIIDESGMPKERFSAEFPKEGPSILRIQQVVRGDSAAYFCASSPSDTRGYTFGSGTRLTVV.